The 8 T cell receptor beta chains reported below all come from one sample, sequenced in a study of blood T cells in healthy people across ages (dated by TCRdb to 2015 to 2017). Library construction relied on 5' RACE. The sequencing machine was an Illumina HiSeq 2500. A second roughly 7 to 11 cycle PCR used a sample-barcoded 5' primer and a J-beta primer mix. TCRdb reanalyzed the raw reads on its own, using fastp at Q25 for trimming and MiXCR for clone calling, and kept in-frame beta chains. For every CDR3 protein sequence, its rows merge into one entry that carries the most common genes and DNA. The table for this sample lists 550,000 to 600,000 distinct CDR3 sequences; around 48% of them were counted only once. The top ten clonotypes cover around 23% of the sample. The sample consisted of blood. Receptor source: a man older than 75 in good health.

Comment on this clonotype: With a much larger clone just one base away, this may be a read error. The V gene is TRBV6-5, the J gene TRBJ2-3; D remains ambiguous. Germline loops: CDR1 MNHEY, CDR2 SVGAGI. V lost 6 bases and J lost 5, with 15 bases in between. This CDR3 comprises 14 residues. CDR3 sequence (DNA): TGTGCCAGCAGCCGCCGATCACTCATAGATACGCAGTATTTT. Its protein product is CASSRRSLIDTQYF.

With respect to this clonotype: A much larger clone lies a single base off, so this may be a read error. The chain carries TRBV6-6 and TRBJ1-2; TRBD1 is a possible D gene (6 bases). CDR1 and CDR2 (germline): MNHNY, SVGAGI (reference sequence). The CDR3 is 13 amino acids. The V end lost 4 bases, the J end lost 7 bases, and 13 bases lay between the germline ends. CDR3 residues: CASSCLDRSGYTF. The DNA for the CDR3 is TGTGCCAGCAGTTGCCTGGACAGATCTGGCTACACCTTC.

The chain combines TRBV3-1 with TRBJ1-2; 10 nucleotides agree with TRBD1. V dropped 4 bases and J dropped 10; count of bases not matched to a gene: 12. The CDR3 is 15 amino acids. Germline V gives CDR1 LGHDT, CDR2 YNNKEL (reference sequence). The CDR3 nucleotides are TGTGCCAGCAGCCGCCGAGACGGGACAGGGGACGACTACACCTTC. Its translation: CASSRRDGTGDDYTF.

V is TRBV5-1 and J is TRBJ2-7, with 13 bases matching TRBD2. The V and J ends lost 4 bases and 0 bases, in that order; junction bases with no gene match: 7. Germline values: CDR1 SGHRS, CDR2 YFSETQ. The length of the CDR3 is 17 residues. In DNA, the CDR3 is TGCGCCAGCAGCAACCCAGGGACTAGCGGGGTCTCCTACGAGCAGTACTTC. Amino acid sequence: CASSNPGTSGVSYEQYF.

This chain links TRBV7-2 with TRBJ2-1; TRBD2 matches at 10 bases. The CDR3 loop spans 16 amino acids. Germline-derived CDR1 and CDR2 are SGHTA and FQGNSA. V lost 5 bases, J lost 5 bases, and 9 bases stayed unmatched. The CDR3 sequence: CASSRTPGLANNEQFF. The CDR3 nucleotides are TGTGCCAGCAGCCGCACCCCGGGACTAGCGAACAATGAGCAGTTCTTC.

This clonotype was counted many times. The V and J genes are TRBV20-1 and TRBJ2-1; 10 bases are shared with TRBD2. CDR1 and CDR2 (germline): DFQATT, SNEGSKA (reference sequence). Trimming took 5 bases from V and 4 from J; bases not matched to a gene: 11. This CDR3 contains 16 residues. Written as DNA, the CDR3 is TGCAGTGCTTCACCTAGCGGGAGAGTTGGATACAATGAGCAGTTCTTC. It encodes CSASPSGRVGYNEQFF.

The chain carries TRBV15 and TRBJ1-2; the D gene is possibly TRBD1 (6 bases). Trimming left V 1 base short and J 8 bases short, with 17 bases between. This CDR3 has 15 residues. Germline V gives CDR1 LNHNV, CDR2 YYDKDF (reference sequence). The CDR3 reads CATSRALEGGGGYTF. In DNA, the CDR3 is TGTGCCACCAGCAGAGCATTGGAGGGAGGGGGAGGCTACACCTTC.

The chain couples TRBV12-3 or TRBV12-4 to TRBJ2-7; D ambiguous. The germline V and J ends were trimmed by 5 bases and 2 bases, with 16 bases remaining between them. The CDR3 sequence is 15 residues long. In DNA form, the CDR3 reads TGTGCCAGCAGTCCCACCGGTCGGCGCCCCTACGAGCAGTACTTC. This translates into CASSPTGRRPYEQYF.